A selection of T cell receptor beta chains follows, all from one sample in a study of blood T cell repertoires in COVID-19. The method was immunoSEQ multiplex PCR; TCRdb's version includes in-frame clones alone and lacks a portion of them. The sample yields fewer than 450,000 clones, roughly 88% seen once. Sequencing used peripheral blood. These receptor sequences come from a woman aged 50 to 60 with COVID-19, enrolled during active disease. CDR3s include the opening cysteine and the closing phenylalanine or tryptophan. D genes are given only for firm matches. Size values are once, few and many counts, or a class for expanded clones, and some rows have none.

D	size	V	J	DNA	CDR3
.	.	TRBV28	TRBJ1-2	TGTGCCAGCAGTTTCCCAGCGGCCTATGGCTACACCTTC	CASSFPAAYGYTF
.	once	TRBV28	TRBJ1-1	TGTGCCAGCAGTTGGACCGAGGGGGACACTGAAGCTTTCTTT	CASSWTEGDTEAFF
.	once	TRBV19	TRBJ2-7	TGTGCCAGTAGCGCCAGGACAGTTCTGGAGCAGTACTTC	CASSARTVLEQYF
.	.	TRBV5-5	TRBJ2-7	TGTGCCAGCAGCTTTGGCGGAGGGGGCAGCTACGAGCAGTACTTC	CASSFGGGGSYEQYF
.	.	TRBV24-1	TRBJ1-2	TGTGCCACCAGTGCAGGGACTGGTGGCTACACCTTC	CATSAGTGGYTF
.	once	TRBV28	TRBJ2-3	TGTGCCAGCACAAAACTCAGGTACTTCCCCCACGATACGCAGTATTTT	CASTKLRYFPHDTQYF
.	.	TRBV30	TRBJ1-4	TGTGCCTGGGGGCCCGGGGGGGACGATGAAAAACTGTTTTTT	CAWGPGGDDEKLFF
TRBD2	.	TRBV18	TRBJ2-7	TGTGCCAGCTCACCTCGGGGAGGGATTAACGAGCAGTACTTC	CASSPRGGINEQYF
.	once	TRBV13	TRBJ2-3	TGTGCCAGCAGCTCAGAAGGCTGGTGGACAGCCTCTAGCACAGATACGCAGTATTTT	CASSSEGWWTASSTDTQYF
TRBD2	.	TRBV6-5	TRBJ2-7	TGTGCCAGCGGAACTAGCGGGGGCTCCGAGCAGTACTTC	CASGTSGGSEQYF
.	once	TRBV30	TRBJ1-2	TGTGCCTGGAGTGATTCCGGGTATGGCTACACCTTC	CAWSDSGYGYTF
TRBD2	.	TRBV7-6	TRBJ2-1	TGTGCCAGCAGCCAGGGTGGGGCGGGGGGCTACAATGAGCAGTTCTTC	CASSQGGAGGYNEQFF
TRBD1	.	TRBV19	TRBJ1-1	TGTGCCAGTAGTACTGCAGGGGGCTACACTGAAGCTTTCTTT	CASSTAGGYTEAFF
TRBD1	.	TRBV19	TRBJ2-1	TGTGCCAGTAAGAGGGGGCTCGATGAGCAGTTCTTC	CASKRGLDEQFF
.	.	TRBV30	TRBJ1-3	TGTGCCTGGAACGCGGGAAGCGCTGGAAACACCATATATTTT	CAWNAGSAGNTIYF
TRBD2	.	TRBV24-1	TRBJ2-1	TGTGCCACCAGTCTTAGCGGGGGGGCAGACAATGAGCAGTTCTTC	CATSLSGGADNEQFF
.	.	TRBV7-3	TRBJ2-7	TGTGCCAGCAGCCAAATTCAGGGGACCGAGCAGTACTTC	CASSQIQGTEQYF
.	.	TRBV6-1	TRBJ1-1	TGTGCCAGCAGTGACCTGCTCCTTGGCCCGGGACTGGTGTTT	CASSDLLLGPGLVF
.	.	TRBV19	TRBJ1-3	TGTGCCAGTAGTACCCGACGGGGCTCTGGAAACACCATATATTTT	CASSTRRGSGNTIYF
.	.	TRBV5-1	TRBJ1-2	TGCGCCAGCAGCTTGGCTAGATGGCAGAATGGCTACACCTTC	CASSLARWQNGYTF
TRBD1	.	TRBV9	TRBJ1-5	TGTGCCAGCAGCGGACAGGGTAGCAATCAGCCCCAGCATTTT	CASSGQGSNQPQHF
TRBD2	.	TRBV10-2	TRBJ2-1	TGCGCCAGCAGTGAGATGCTCGGGGGGGCGGGTGAGCAGTTCTTC	CASSEMLGGAGEQFF
.	.	TRBV5-4	TRBJ2-2	TGTGCCAGCAGCTTGGTGGAGCACGCCGGGGAGCTGTTTTTT	CASSLVEHAGELFF
.	.	TRBV4-1	TRBJ2-1	TGCGCCAGCAGCCAAGATCCCGGGTCGGGGTACAATGAGCAGTTCTTC	CASSQDPGSGYNEQFF
.	.	TRBV6-5	TRBJ2-5	TGTGCCAGCAAAAGGGGGATCCAAGAGACCCAGTACTTC	CASKRGIQETQYF
TRBD1	.	TRBV6-5	TRBJ1-1	TGTGCCAGCGGGCGGGAGGGGGCGATCACTGAAGCTTTCTTT	CASGREGAITEAFF
.	once	TRBV9	TRBJ1-1	TGTGCCAGCAGCGTAGCTGGGACAAGTTCTATTGAAGCTTTCTTT	CASSVAGTSSIEAFF
.	.	TRBV21-1	TRBJ1-5	TGTGCCAGCAGCAAAGCGGTATACAGGGATCATAGCAATCAGCCCCAGCATTTT	CASSKAVYRDHSNQPQHF
TRBD1	.	TRBV6-5	TRBJ1-2	TGTGCCAGCAGCCTGACAGGGAACGATGGCTACACCTTC	CASSLTGNDGYTF
.	.	TRBV10-2	TRBJ2-7	TGCGCCAGCATCGCCGAGGGCTACGAGCAGTACTTC	CASIAEGYEQYF
.	.	TRBV30	TRBJ1-6	TGTGCCTGGAGCCAGGGGAGTTCACCCCTCCACTTT	CAWSQGSSPLHF
.	once	TRBV12-3/TRBV12-4	TRBJ1-4	TGTGCCAGCAGTTCCAGCAGGGGAAAACTGTTTTTT	CASSSSRGKLFF
TRBD2	.	TRBV3-1/TRBV3-2	TRBJ2-1	TGTGCCAGCAGCCTGGGACTACTGCTGTTCTTC	CASSLGLLLFF
.	.	TRBV18	TRBJ1-6	TGTGCCAGCTCACCATCCCGCCGGGTCCCTTCACCCCTCCACTTT	CASSPSRRVPSPLHF
TRBD2	.	TRBV20-1	TRBJ2-2	TGCAGTGCTAGTCGCGGGGGGAACACCGGGGAGCTGTTTTTT	CSASRGGNTGELFF
.	.	TRBV12-2	TRBJ2-5	TGTGCAAGTCGCTTAGAGGGGACTAGCGGGGGCCGGGGGGAGACCCAGTACTTC	CASRLEGTSGGRGETQYF
TRBD1	.	TRBV19	TRBJ2-7	TGTGCCAGTAGTACGAAGGGACAGGGGGCTTATGAGCAGTACTTC	CASSTKGQGAYEQYF
.	.	TRBV10-3	TRBJ2-5	TGTGCCATCAGTGCCTCCGGGAGCCAAGAGACCCAGTACTTC	CAISASGSQETQYF
.	.	TRBV19	TRBJ1-1	TGTGCCAGTAGTATAGCAGGTGGGTTATTGGTCACTGAAGCTTTCTTT	CASSIAGGLLVTEAFF
.	.	TRBV11-2	TRBJ2-7	TGTGCCAGCAGCTCCGGCAGGGCCCACTACGAGCAGTACTTC	CASSSGRAHYEQYF
.	.	TRBV30	TRBJ1-2	TGTGCCTTCCCGGGAAACTATGGCTACACCTTC	CAFPGNYGYTF
TRBD2	.	TRBV18	TRBJ2-7	TGTGCCAGCTCACCACCGCTTTTCGGGGGGAGCTACGAGCAGTACTTC	CASSPPLFGGSYEQYF
TRBD1	few	TRBV27	TRBJ1-5	TGTGCCAGCAGGGGGATTACAGGGGACAATCAGCCCCAGCATTTT	CASRGITGDNQPQHF
TRBD1	.	TRBV7-9	TRBJ1-6	TGTGCCAGCAGCTTAGGGACAGGGGCCCATTCACCCCTCCACTTT	CASSLGTGAHSPLHF
TRBD1	.	TRBV7-2	TRBJ1-2	TGTGCCAGCAGCTTATACGGGACAGGGAGAGGCTACACCTTC	CASSLYGTGRGYTF
.	once	TRBV3-1/TRBV3-2	TRBJ2-5	TGTGCCAGCAGCCAAGATCCCCAGGGGCAAGAGACCCAGTACTTC	CASSQDPQGQETQYF
TRBD2	.	TRBV3-1/TRBV3-2	TRBJ2-7	TGTGCCAGCAGCCGGGCTAGCGGGAGCTCCTACGAGCAGTACTTC	CASSRASGSSYEQYF
TRBD1	once	TRBV19	TRBJ1-3	TGTGCCAGTAGTATGGGACAGGGGCGTGACACCATATATTTT	CASSMGQGRDTIYF
.	few	TRBV11-2	TRBJ2-7	TGTGCCAGCAGCTCCGCGTACGAGCAGTACTTC	CASSSAYEQYF
TRBD2	.	TRBV4-2	TRBJ2-7	TGTGCCAGCAGCCAAGGTCCGCGGGGGGACTCCTACGAGCAGTACTTC	CASSQGPRGDSYEQYF
.	once	TRBV19	TRBJ1-1	TGTGCCAGTAGTACCCCGTTGAAGGGGATGAACACTGAAGCTTTCTTT	CASSTPLKGMNTEAFF
.	.	TRBV11-2	TRBJ1-3	TGTGCCAGCAGCATTATGGGGCAGTCTGGAAACACCATATATTTT	CASSIMGQSGNTIYF